A single sample gave rise to the 13 T cell receptor beta chains below, sequenced in a study. TCRdb reprocessed the 5' RACE reads via MiXCR and lists one record per CDR3 protein. The sample lists 20,000 to 25,000 distinct CDR3 sequences, less than 40% occurring once. Sequencing was done on a sample of tumor-infiltrating naive CD4+ T cells sorted from the breast tumor. Subset specified: naive CD4+ T cells, CD4+CD45RA+CD25-. The receptors here all came from a female donor with breast cancer.

Notes on this clonotype: At one end the junction does not follow the germline gene, possibly because of a read error. The rearrangement joins TRBV20-1 to TRBJ1-1, with D possibly matching TRBD1 (6 bases). The CDR3 is 13 amino acids. From germline, CDR1 is DFQATT and CDR2 SNEGSKA (reference sequence). The CDR3 protein is CSADRDTNTEAFF. The CDR3 DNA follows: TGCAGTGCTGACCGGGACACGAACACTGAAGCCTTCTTT.

In the case of this clonotype: Possible read error: a much larger clone is one base away. This likely comes from a read error, as the CDR3 has no conserved phenylalanine or tryptophan at its end. The rearrangement links TRBV12-3 or TRBV12-4 to TRBJ1-1, with a possible D match to TRBD1 (5 bases). Trimming shortened V by 7 bases and J by 0 bases, and 9 bases separated the two germline ends. This CDR3 spans 13 amino acids. The CDR3 is CASNYRLNTEAFL. The CDR3 coding sequence is TGTGCCAGCAACTACAGGCTGAACACTGAAGCTTTCCTT.

This clonotype was picked up many times. This chain uses TRBV18 with TRBJ1-4; maybe TRBD1 (5 bases). The CDR3 sequence is 15 residues long. Trimming removed 4 bases at V and 0 bases at J, with 9 bases between. The germline V gene has CDR1 KGHSH and CDR2 LQKENI. In nucleotides, the CDR3 is TGTGCCAGCTCACGGGACCAAGCAACTAATGAAAAACTGTTTTTT. It translates to CASSRDQATNEKLFF.

This clonotype was seen many times. This sequence joins TRBV5-1 and TRBJ2-2; 7 bases match TRBD2. This CDR3 has 18 amino acids. V shed 4 bases, J shed 0 bases, and the junction held 12 bases outside the gene matches. Germline CDR1 is SGHRS and CDR2 is YFSETQ. The CDR3 region has the DNA TGCGCCAGCAGCCCCCGGGGTAGCGGGTCTACGAACACCGGGGAGCTGTTTTTT. This translates into CASSPRGSGSTNTGELFF.

The chain combines TRBV3-1 with TRBJ1-1; the match to TRBD1 covers 10 bases. The CDR3 sequence is 16 residues long. Germline V gene data show CDR1 as LGHDT and CDR2 as YNNKEL (reference sequence). With V trimmed by 2 bases and J by 4 bases, 7 bases remained unmatched. CDR3 amino acids: CASSQSGQGFFTEAFF. The CDR3 bases are TGTGCCAGCAGCCAATCGGGACAGGGGTTCTTCACTGAAGCTTTCTTT.

This clonotype was observed a handful of times. The chain combines TRBV20-1 with TRBJ2-7; D perhaps matches TRBD2 (6 bases). Trimming pared 5 bases from V and 6 bases from J, leaving 14 bases between. There are 12 residues in the CDR3. Germline V gene data show CDR1 as DFQATT and CDR2 as SNEGSKA (reference sequence). Here the CDR3 reads CSAQGRRGEQYF. The DNA of the CDR3 is TGCAGTGCTCAGGGTCGGAGGGGCGAGCAGTACTTC.

A word on this clonotype: This may come from a read error, since a much larger clone is one base off. The CDR3 loop reads CASSHNMSSYEQYF. DNA of the CDR3: TGCGCCAGCAGCCATAATATGAGCTCCTACGAGCAGTACTTC. The chain links TRBV4-1 to TRBJ2-7; no firm D call. In germline, CDR1 is MGHRA, CDR2 YSYEKL. Trimming removed 3 bases at V and 0 bases at J, with 9 bases between. This CDR3 contains 14 residues.

This clonotype was counted ten times or more. The gene calls are TRBV20-1 and TRBJ1-5; D is ambiguous. Looked up from germline, CDR1 is DFQATT and CDR2 is SNEGSKA (reference sequence). Trimming pared 1 base from V and 2 bases from J, leaving 6 bases between. There are 13 residues in the CDR3. CDR3 bases: TGCAGTGCTAGAGGTGTGGGCAATCAGCCCCAGCATTTT. Its protein product is CSARGVGNQPQHF.

Many counts were recorded for this clonotype. CDR3 in DNA: TGTGCCACTGCGACCTCAGGGTACGGGAGCACTGAAGCTTTCTTT. It encodes CATATSGYGSTEAFF. The chain has TRBV6-1 and TRBJ1-1, with D perhaps TRBD1 (5 bases). The V and J ends lost 10 bases and 4 bases respectively, with 22 bases between them. This CDR3 is 15 amino acids long. Germline V gene data show CDR1 as MNHNS and CDR2 as SASEGT.

This clonotype is medium-sized. V gene TRBV5-5 combines with J gene TRBJ1-5, with D perhaps TRBD1 (5 bases). With 4 bases removed from V and 7 bases from J, the gap between germline ends came to 12 bases. Per germline, CDR1 SGHKS and CDR2 YYEKEE (reference sequence). This CDR3 is 13 amino acids long. CDR3 amino acids: CASSQGVWQPQHF. For the CDR3, the DNA is TGTGCCAGCAGCCAAGGGGTTTGGCAGCCCCAGCATTTT.

The rearrangement links TRBV12-3 or TRBV12-4 to TRBJ1-1; possibly TRBD1 for D (5 bases). The V gene lost 7 bases and the J gene lost 6 bases, with 33 bases spanning the gap. The CDR3 is made up of 19 amino acids. CDR3: CASIPTTIAGGGGDAEAFF. CDR3 sequence (DNA): TGTGCCAGCATCCCTACCACAATAGCGGGAGGTGGAGGGGATGCTGAAGCTTTCTTT.

This clonotype rates as medium-sized. The rearrangement joins TRBV7-9 to TRBJ1-1; TRBD1 matches 10 bases. V lost 5 bases and J lost 1; bases outside the gene matches: 7. This CDR3 region has 16 residues. The germline V gene encodes CDR1 SEHNR and CDR2 FQNEAQ (reference sequence). As DNA, the CDR3 is TGTGCCAGCAGCCCCCGGGACAGGGGAAAGAACACTGAAGCTTTCTTT. Encoded protein: CASSPRDRGKNTEAFF.

In this sample, this clonotype turned up many times. The chain combines TRBV3-1 with TRBJ1-2; D remains unclear. This CDR3 spans 14 amino acids. Trimming stripped 1 base from V and 5 bases from J, with 11 bases between. Germline V CDR1 and CDR2: LGHDT, YNNKEL (reference sequence). The CDR3 protein is CASSQGWKGYGYTF. CDR3 DNA sequence: TGTGCCAGCAGCCAAGGGTGGAAAGGTTATGGCTACACCTTC.